One and the same sample provided the 19 T cell receptor beta chains below, sequenced in a study of T cells in tuberculosis. Profiled with immunoSEQ multiplex PCR; TCRdb holds only in-frame clones, not every one. The sample holds under 40,000 clones; roughly 90% are singletons and the top ten take about 2%. The sequenced material came from PBMCs. The receptors originated from a donor aged 10-29 years with latent tuberculosis or without tuberculosis infection.

This clone was observed once. J is TRBJ2-1 and V is TRBV9, with 10 positions matching TRBD2. The CDR3 runs 17 residues. CDR1 is SGDLS, CDR2 YYNGEE, per germline. V gave up 4 bases and J gave up 5 bases; unmatched junction bases: 12. As DNA, the CDR3 is TGTGCCAGCAGCCCCATGGGGCTAGCGGGAGAGGACAATGAGCAGTTCTTC. Amino acid sequence: CASSPMGLAGEDNEQFF.

This chain joins TRBV28 and TRBJ1-2; D possibly corresponds to TRBD1 (5 bases). Between the trimmed V and J ends, which lost 3 bases and 4 bases, there was a span of 15 bases. Germline CDR1 MDHEN, CDR2 SYDVKM. This CDR3 has 15 residues. CDR3 nucleotides: TGTGCCAGCAGTTTCAAAAGGGGTTCCCCCTATGGCTACACCTTC. Translating it yields CASSFKRGSPYGYTF.

This chain connects TRBV6-5 to TRBJ2-1, with 8 positions matching TRBD2. The V gene's germline CDR1 is MNHEY and CDR2 SVGAGI. The CDR3 contains 15 residues. V lost 2 bases to trimming and J lost 4 bases; unmatched junction nucleotides: 4. CDR3 loop: CASSYGLAVYNEQFF. The CDR3 nucleotides read TGTGCCAGCAGTTACGGACTAGCCGTTTACAATGAGCAGTTCTTC.

The chain uses TRBV9 and TRBJ2-5, with 7 positions matching TRBD2. V dropped 4 bases and J dropped 7; count of bases not matched to a gene: 10. Per the germline V gene, CDR1 is SGDLS and CDR2 is YYNGEE. This CDR3 is built from 14 residues. In nucleotides, the CDR3 is TGTGCCAGCAGCCAGGAGGGGTCGGGGGGGACCCAGTACTTC. This codes for CASSQEGSGGTQYF.

The chain joins TRBV6-5 to TRBJ2-7; D is perhaps TRBD2 (6 bases). V lost 0 bases and J lost 7, with 16 bases in between. The CDR3 is 15 amino acids. CDR1 and CDR2 (germline): MNHEY, SVGAGI. CDR3 loop: CASSYSHLGAGEQYF. The CDR3 bases are TGTGCCAGCAGTTACTCCCATCTGGGTGCGGGAGAGCAGTACTTC.

The chain employs TRBV28 and TRBJ1-2; weak D call: TRBD1 (6 bases). The CDR3 totals 15 residues. The V end lost 8 bases, the J end lost 0 bases, and 16 bases lay between the germline ends. The germline CDR1 and CDR2 sequences are MDHEN and SYDVKM. In DNA form, the CDR3 reads TGTGCCAGCCTCACAGACAGACAGGCTAACTATGGCTACACCTTC. This sequence encodes CASLTDRQANYGYTF.

This chain joins TRBV2 and TRBJ2-3, with D perhaps TRBD2 (5 bases). The germline V and J ends were trimmed by 6 bases and 0 bases, with 13 bases remaining between them. CDR3 length equals 15 residues. In germline, CDR1 is SNHLY, CDR2 FYNNEI. The CDR3 reads CASSVGLISTDTQYF. In DNA form, the CDR3 reads TGTGCCAGCAGCGTCGGACTCATTAGCACAGATACGCAGTATTTT. The full variable domain, rest sourced from reference TRBV2 and TRBJ2-3, is EPEVTQTPSHQVTQMGQEVILRCVPISNHLYFYWYRQILGQKVEFLVSFYNNEISEKSEIFDDQFSVERPDGSNFTLKIRSTKLEDSAMYFCASSVGLISTDTQYFGPGTRLTVL.

This clone was counted a single time. The V call is TRBV5-4, the J call TRBJ2-5; TRBD1 is a possible D gene (6 bases). The J call may not be correct, given that the DNA end is closer to TRBJ2-7. CDR1 is SGHNT and CDR2 is YYREEE in the germline V gene (reference sequence). The CDR3 is made up of 13 amino acids. CDR3 sequence: CASSPDSSYEQYF. In DNA, the CDR3 is TGTGCCAGCAGCCCGGACAGCTCCTACGAGCAGTACTTC.

This chain uses TRBV28 with TRBJ1-1; 9 positions match TRBD1. This CDR3 contains 17 residues. Per germline, CDR1 MDHEN and CDR2 SYDVKM. The V and J ends lost 5 bases and 3 bases, in that order; junction bases with no gene match: 13. The CDR3 loop reads CASSLLGDRDRDTEAFF. CDR3 nucleotides: TGTGCCAGCAGTCTTCTTGGGGACCGGGACAGGGACACTGAAGCTTTCTTT.

The chain is built from TRBV14 and TRBJ1-1; D not certain. The length of the CDR3 is 16 residues. Trimming removed 0 bases from V and 2 bases from J, with 13 bases in between. Germline values: CDR1 SGHDN, CDR2 FVKESK. This CDR3 reads CASSQDGGTRNTEAFF. CDR3 DNA: TGTGCCAGCAGCCAAGATGGTGGCACCAGAAACACTGAAGCTTTCTTT.

The genes are TRBV28 and TRBJ2-7, with a tentative D call TRBD2 (6 bases). V lost 5 bases to trimming and J lost 3 bases, with 11 bases between them. The germline V gene has CDR1 MDHEN and CDR2 SYDVKM. The CDR3 runs 13 residues. The CDR3 DNA reads TGTGCCAGCAGTGCGGGACCCCTCTACGAGCAGTACTTC. This translates into CASSAGPLYEQYF.

Sample share makes this clone medium-sized. The V and J genes are TRBV7-9 and TRBJ1-4; 9 positions agree with TRBD1. The CDR3 is 15 amino acids. Trimming removed 1 base from V and 8 bases from J; junction bases left unmatched: 5. Germline V lookup: CDR1 SEHNR, CDR2 FQNEAQ (reference sequence). The CDR3 is CASSLGGTGPEKLFF. CDR3 bases: TGTGCCAGCAGCTTAGGAGGGACAGGGCCCGAAAAACTGTTTTTT.

J is TRBJ2-7 and V is TRBV6-1; a weak D match, TRBD2 (5 bases). CDR3 length equals 15 residues. V dropped 4 bases and J dropped 0 bases, with 13 bases sitting between them. Germline lookup yields CDR1 MNHNS and CDR2 SASEGT. The chain's CDR3 is CASSGRAWDSYEQYF. The CDR3 nucleotides are TGTGCCAGCAGTGGGCGGGCTTGGGACTCCTACGAGCAGTACTTC.

This clone has just one count. The chain joins TRBV18 to TRBJ2-5, with a tentative D call TRBD2 (6 bases). V lost 3 bases, J lost 5 bases, and 16 bases lay in between. Germline V gene sequence: CDR1 KGHSH, CDR2 LQKENI. The CDR3 sequence is 15 residues long. The CDR3 spells CASSPRTLAGETQYF. For the CDR3, the DNA is TGTGCCAGCTCACCTCGGACCTTGGCGGGGGAGACCCAGTACTTC.

This rearrangement joins TRBV7-8 to TRBJ1-1; 8 bases line up with TRBD1. V lost 4 bases and J lost 5; bases outside the gene matches: 12. The CDR3 sequence is 16 residues long. Germline-derived CDR1 and CDR2 are SGHVS and FQNEAQ. The CDR3 sequence is CASSSTRRGHGTEAFF. DNA for the CDR3: TGTGCCAGCAGCTCCACACGCAGGGGGCATGGAACTGAAGCTTTCTTT.

This clone was counted between two and nine times. V and J are TRBV14 and TRBJ2-2; no definite D call. Germline V gene data show CDR1 as SGHDN and CDR2 as FVKESK. The CDR3 sequence is 14 residues long. The V end lost 1 base, the J end lost 6 bases, and 9 bases lay between the germline ends. The DNA of the CDR3 is TGTGCCAGCAGCCAAGTCGACTCGGCCGGGGAGCTGTTTTTT. It translates to CASSQVDSAGELFF.

The genes are TRBV19 and TRBJ1-3; no clear D gene. The CDR3 runs to 15 residues. Germline CDR1 and CDR2: LNHDA and SQIVND (reference sequence). The V end lost 3 bases, the J end lost 2 bases, and 11 bases lay between the germline ends. The CDR3 bases are TGTGCCAGTAGTATGGAGGAATGGACTGGAAACACCATATATTTT. It is translated as CASSMEEWTGNTIYF.

The CDR3 region is CASSPASAGTDTQYF. CDR3 bases: TGTGCCAGCAGCCCCGCTAGCGCTGGCACAGATACGCAGTATTTT. This chain uses TRBV5-6 with TRBJ2-3; D possibly corresponds to TRBD2 (6 bases). CDR1 is SGHDT and CDR2 is YYEEEE in the germline V gene. This CDR3 is 15 amino acids long. V lost 4 bases and J 1 base, leaving 13 bases between the germline ends.

This clone was detected only once. The chain couples TRBV19 to TRBJ1-2, with D maybe TRBD1 (5 bases). Germline V gene sequence: CDR1 LNHDA, CDR2 SQIVND (reference sequence). This CDR3 region has 14 residues. The germline V and J ends were trimmed by 1 base and 7 bases, with 13 bases remaining between them. The CDR3 DNA follows: TGTGCCAGTAGTATAGCCCGGGGGGACCCTGGCTACACCTTC. This translates into CASSIARGDPGYTF.